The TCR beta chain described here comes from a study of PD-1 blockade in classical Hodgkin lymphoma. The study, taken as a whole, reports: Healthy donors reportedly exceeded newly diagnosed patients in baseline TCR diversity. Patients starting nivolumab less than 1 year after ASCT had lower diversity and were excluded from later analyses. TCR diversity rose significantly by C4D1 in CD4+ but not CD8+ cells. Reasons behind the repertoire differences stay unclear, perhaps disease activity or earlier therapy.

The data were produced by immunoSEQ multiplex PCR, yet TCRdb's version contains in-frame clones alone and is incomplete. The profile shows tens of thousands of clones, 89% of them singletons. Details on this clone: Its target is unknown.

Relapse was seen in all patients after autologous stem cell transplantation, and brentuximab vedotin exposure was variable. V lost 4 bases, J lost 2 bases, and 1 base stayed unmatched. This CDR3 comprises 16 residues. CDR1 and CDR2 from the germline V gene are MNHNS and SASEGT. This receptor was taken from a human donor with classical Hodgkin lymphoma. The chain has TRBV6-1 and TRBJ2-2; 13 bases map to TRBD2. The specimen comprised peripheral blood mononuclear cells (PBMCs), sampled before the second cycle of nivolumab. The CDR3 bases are TGTGCCAGCAGTGGACTAGCGGGGGGTAACACCGGGGAGCTGTTTTTT. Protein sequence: CASSGLAGGNTGELFF.